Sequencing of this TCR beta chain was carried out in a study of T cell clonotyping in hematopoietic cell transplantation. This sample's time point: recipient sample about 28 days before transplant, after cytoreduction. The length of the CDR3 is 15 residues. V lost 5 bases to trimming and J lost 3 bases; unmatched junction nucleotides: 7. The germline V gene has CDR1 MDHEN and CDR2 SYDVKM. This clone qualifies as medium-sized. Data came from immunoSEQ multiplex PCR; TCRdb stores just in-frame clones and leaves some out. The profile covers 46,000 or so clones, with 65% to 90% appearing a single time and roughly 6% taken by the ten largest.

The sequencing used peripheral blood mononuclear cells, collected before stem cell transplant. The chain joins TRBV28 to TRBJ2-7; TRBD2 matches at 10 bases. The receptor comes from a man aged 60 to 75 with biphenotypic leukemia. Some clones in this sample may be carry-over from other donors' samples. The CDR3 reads CASSPQRLAGYEQYF. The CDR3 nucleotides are TGTGCCAGCAGTCCACAAAGACTAGCGGGCTACGAGCAGTACTTC.